The next 8 T cell receptor beta chains were all read from a single sample in a study of regulatory T cells in long-lasting Graves disease. Indicated time point: newly diagnosed GD, antithyroid drugs for less than 3 months. RNA isolated from PBMCs was used to make the TCR library. TCR beta libraries were built with iRepertoire HTBI primers and Arm-PCR of CDR3 regions. Using its own MiXCR run on the multiplex PCR reads, TCRdb lists one record per CDR3 protein. The sample holds about 440,000 distinct CDR3 sequences; 16% are singletons and the top ten take about 10%. These data are also associated with another study on T cells in Graves' hyperthyroidism and ophthalmopathy.

The sequencing here drew on peripheral blood mononuclear cells (PBMCs), taken at new diagnosis, from a patient treated with antithyroid drugs. Receptors originate from a woman between 25 and 40 years old with Graves disease.

The rearrangement uses TRBV20-1 and TRBJ2-3, with no clear D. The CDR3 length is 14 residues. Per the germline V gene, CDR1 is DFQATT and CDR2 is SNEGSKA (reference sequence). Trimming left V 0 bases short and J 5 bases short, with 12 bases between. The CDR3 protein is CSAREPLGGDTQYF. CDR3 coding DNA: TGCAGTGCTAGAGAGCCACTGGGTGGAGATACGCAGTATTTT.

Comments on this clonotype: A read error may be the cause here, since a much bigger clone is one base away. The V gene is TRBV6-5, the J gene TRBJ1-1; a possible D gene is TRBD1 (6 bases). The CDR3 is made up of 15 amino acids. V lost 4 bases, J lost 3 bases, and 15 bases lay in between. Germline V gene data show CDR1 as MNHEY and CDR2 as SVGAGI. The CDR3 DNA is TGTGCCAGCAGTTCTCCGGACAAGGGGGACACTGAAGCTTTCTTT. This gives the protein CASSSPDKGDTEAFF.

This clonotype occurred many times. The V gene is TRBV3-1, the J gene TRBJ1-4, with TRBD1 matching 7 bases. V dropped 7 bases and J dropped 8; count of bases not matched to a gene: 13. The CDR3 consists of 15 residues. CDR1 is LGHDT and CDR2 is YNNKEL in the germline V gene (reference sequence). The DNA for the CDR3 is TGTGCCAGCACTTTCAGGGGGGGTCGCGGAGAAAAACTGTTTTTT. This sequence encodes CASTFRGGRGEKLFF.

This chain joins TRBV24-1 and TRBJ2-1; D perhaps matches TRBD1 (5 bases). This CDR3 region has 17 residues. Trimming cost V 3 bases and J 5 bases, with 19 bases left between them. Germline CDR1 is KGHDR and CDR2 is SFDVKD. The DNA of the CDR3 is TGTGCCACCAGTGATCGGGCTTATAAGGGGCGGCACAATGAGCAGTTCTTC. This translates into CATSDRAYKGRHNEQFF.

The CDR3 spells CATSVRNQPQHF. CDR3 DNA: TGTGCCACCAGCGTACGCAATCAGCCCCAGCATTTT. The J gene is TRBJ1-5, the V gene TRBV15; no reliable D call. Per the germline V gene, CDR1 is LNHNV and CDR2 is YYDKDF (reference sequence). There are 12 residues in the CDR3. Between the trimmed V and J ends, which lost 5 bases and 2 bases, there was a span of 4 bases.

This clonotype was recorded many times. The rearrangement uses TRBV6-9 and TRBJ2-5; the match to TRBD2 covers 7 bases. This CDR3 region has 16 residues. Germline V gene sequence: CDR1 MNHGY, CDR2 SVAAGI. The V gene end was trimmed by 3 bases and the J gene end by 3 bases; junction bases not matched to a gene: 10. CDR3 region: CASSYSLARIEETQYF. CDR3 DNA: TGTGCCAGCAGTTACTCACTAGCGCGAATCGAAGAGACCCAGTACTTC.

This clonotype was observed many times. CDR3 DNA sequence: TGTGCCAGCAGTACCGTGGGCGTGGGAATCTACTCCTACGAGCAGTACTTC. Translating gives CASSTVGVGIYSYEQYF. The rearrangement joins TRBV3-1 to TRBJ2-7; D call uncertain. With 6 bases removed from V and 0 bases from J, the gap between germline ends came to 21 bases. This CDR3 is 17 amino acids long. The germline gives CDR1 LGHDT, CDR2 YNNKEL (reference sequence).

With respect to this clonotype: Since a much larger clone is just one base distant, this may be a read error. The chain carries TRBV6-1 and TRBJ2-7; 7 bases map to TRBD1. The CDR3 extends over 15 amino acids. The V and J ends lost 6 bases and 2 bases, in that order; junction bases with no gene match: 10. Germline loops: CDR1 MNHNS, CDR2 SASEGT. The CDR3 region is CASRKTGKSPYEQYF. Here the CDR3 DNA reads TGTGCCAGCAGGAAGACAGGGAAGAGCCCCTACGAGCAGTACTTC.